The rows below give T cell receptor beta chains drawn from one sample of a study of blood T cell repertoires in COVID-19. The method was immunoSEQ multiplex PCR; TCRdb's version includes in-frame clones alone and lacks a portion of them. The sample holds around 170,000 clones; around 80% are singletons and the top ten take approximately 15%. Sequencing used peripheral blood. The receptor source for this set is a man aged 25-40 years with active or convalescent COVID-19. The CDR3 runs from the conserved cysteine through the conserved F or W. D genes are given only for firm matches. Where a row states a size, it is once, few, many or the class of an expanded clone; other rows omit it.

clone size,V gene,D gene,CDR3 length,J gene,CDR3 DNA,CDR3 protein
-,TRBV5-3,-,13,TRBJ1-3,TGTGCACATCTACAGGGCTCTGGAAACACCATATATTTT,CAHLQGSGNTIYF
once,TRBV2,-,16,TRBJ1-1,TGTGCCAGCAGGGTCAGGGTTATCGATCTGAACACTGAAGCTTTCTTT,CASRVRVIDLNTEAFF
-,TRBV15,-,13,TRBJ1-2,TGTGCCACCAGCATAGGGAGGGACTTAGAGATTGCCTTC,CATSIGRDLEIAF
-,TRBV4-1,-,15,TRBJ1-5,TGCGCCAGCAGCCCGTTACCGGGGGGGAAACAGCCCCAGCATTTT,CASSPLPGGKQPQHF
-,TRBV27,-,13,TRBJ2-5,TGTGCCAGCAGGGCGACGACACAAGAGACCCAGTACTTC,CASRATTQETQYF
-,TRBV27,-,13,TRBJ1-2,TGTGCCAGCAGTTTAAGTCAGGGGTATGGCTACACCTTC,CASSLSQGYGYTF
-,TRBV27,TRBD1,15,TRBJ1-2,TGTGCCAGCAGTCCCCAGGGGGCAACTAACTATGGCTACACCTTC,CASSPQGATNYGYTF
-,TRBV7-2,-,11,TRBJ2-1,TGTGCCAGCAGCTTATCCGGTGAGCAGTTCTTC,CASSLSGEQFF
-,TRBV6-1,-,14,TRBJ1-4,TGTGCCAGCAGTGAAGGGCAGGTACGCGAAAAACTGTTTTTT,CASSEGQVREKLFF
-,TRBV6-1,-,16,TRBJ2-5,TGTGCCAGCAGTGAAGGGGCGGGGCCAACTTTCGAGACCCAGTACTTC,CASSEGAGPTFETQYF
-,TRBV5-1,-,13,TRBJ2-2,TGCGCCAGCAGCCATACAGGGACCAGGGAGCTGTTTTTT,CASSHTGTRELFF
-,TRBV19,-,14,TRBJ2-1,TGTGCCAGTAGTATTGGGGGCCTGGGTAATGAGCAGTTCTTC,CASSIGGLGNEQFF